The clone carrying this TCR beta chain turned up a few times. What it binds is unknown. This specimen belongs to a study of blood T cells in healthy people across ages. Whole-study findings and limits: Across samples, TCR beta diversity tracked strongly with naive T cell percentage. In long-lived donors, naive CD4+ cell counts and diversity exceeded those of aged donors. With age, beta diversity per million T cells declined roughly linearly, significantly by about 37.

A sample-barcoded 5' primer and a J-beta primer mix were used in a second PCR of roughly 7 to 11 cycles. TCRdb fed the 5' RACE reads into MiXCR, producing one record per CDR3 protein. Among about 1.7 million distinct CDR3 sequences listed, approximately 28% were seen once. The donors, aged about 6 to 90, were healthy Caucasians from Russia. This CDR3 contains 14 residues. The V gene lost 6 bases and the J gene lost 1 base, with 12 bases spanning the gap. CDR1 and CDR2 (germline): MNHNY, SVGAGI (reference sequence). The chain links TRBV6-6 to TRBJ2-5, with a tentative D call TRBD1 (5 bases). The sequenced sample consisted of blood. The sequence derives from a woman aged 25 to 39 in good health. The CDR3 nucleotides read TGTGCCAGCAGAGGAAGGCAGGGCCAAGAGACCCAGTACTTC. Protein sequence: CASRGRQGQETQYF.